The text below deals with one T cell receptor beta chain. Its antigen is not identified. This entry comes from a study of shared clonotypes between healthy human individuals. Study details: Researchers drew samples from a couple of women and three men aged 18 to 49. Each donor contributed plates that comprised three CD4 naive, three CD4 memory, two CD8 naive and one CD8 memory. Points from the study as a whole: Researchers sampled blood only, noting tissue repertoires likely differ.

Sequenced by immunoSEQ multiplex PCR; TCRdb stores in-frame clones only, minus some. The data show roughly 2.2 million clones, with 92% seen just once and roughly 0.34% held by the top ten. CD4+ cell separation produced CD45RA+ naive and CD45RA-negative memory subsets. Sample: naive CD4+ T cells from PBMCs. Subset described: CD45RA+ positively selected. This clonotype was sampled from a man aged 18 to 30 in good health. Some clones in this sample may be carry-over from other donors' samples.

CDR3 residues: CASSAGDGKGTEAFF. CDR3 bases: TGTGCCAGCAGCGCGGGGGACGGCAAGGGCACTGAAGCTTTCTTT. The genes are TRBV11-3 and TRBJ1-1; weak D call: TRBD1 (5 bases). The CDR3 runs to 15 residues. V lost 5 bases and J 4 bases, leaving 17 bases between the germline ends. Germline V gene lookup returns CDR1 SGHNT and CDR2 YENEEA.